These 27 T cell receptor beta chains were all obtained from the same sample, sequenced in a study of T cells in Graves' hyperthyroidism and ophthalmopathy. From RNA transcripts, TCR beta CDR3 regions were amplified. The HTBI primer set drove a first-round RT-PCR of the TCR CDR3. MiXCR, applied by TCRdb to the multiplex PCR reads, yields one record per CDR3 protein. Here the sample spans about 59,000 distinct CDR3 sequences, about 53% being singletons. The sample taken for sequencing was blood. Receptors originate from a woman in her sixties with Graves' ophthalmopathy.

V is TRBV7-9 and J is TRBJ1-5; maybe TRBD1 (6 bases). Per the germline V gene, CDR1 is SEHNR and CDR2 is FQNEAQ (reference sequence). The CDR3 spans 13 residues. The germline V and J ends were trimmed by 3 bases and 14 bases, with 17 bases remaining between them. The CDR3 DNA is TGTGCCAGCAGCTTGAGGGACAAGACCTACGAGCATTTT. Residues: CASSLRDKTYEHF.

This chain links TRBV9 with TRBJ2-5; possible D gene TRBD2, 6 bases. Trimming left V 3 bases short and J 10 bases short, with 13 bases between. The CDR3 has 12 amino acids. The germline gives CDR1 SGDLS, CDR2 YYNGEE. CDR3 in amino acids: CASSAGVGNQYF. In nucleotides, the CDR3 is TGTGCCAGCAGCGCGGGGGTAGGGAACCAGTACTTC.

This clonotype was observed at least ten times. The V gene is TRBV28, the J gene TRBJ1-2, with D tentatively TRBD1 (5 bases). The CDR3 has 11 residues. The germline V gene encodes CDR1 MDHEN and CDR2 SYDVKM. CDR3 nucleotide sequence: TGTGGAAGCGGGGCTCTCTATGGCTACACCTTC. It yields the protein CGSGALYGYTF.

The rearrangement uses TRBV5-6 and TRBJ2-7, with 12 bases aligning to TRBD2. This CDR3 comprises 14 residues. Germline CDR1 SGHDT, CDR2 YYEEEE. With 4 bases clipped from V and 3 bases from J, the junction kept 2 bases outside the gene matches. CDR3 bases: TGTGCCAGCAGCCGACTAGCGGGGGACTACGAGCAGTACTTC. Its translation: CASSRLAGDYEQYF. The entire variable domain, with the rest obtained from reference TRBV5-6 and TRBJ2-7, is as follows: DAGVTQSPTHLIKTRGQQVTLRCSPKSGHDTVSWYQQALGQGPQFIFQYYEEEERQRGNFPDRFSGHQFPNYSSELNVNALLLGDSALYLCASSRLAGDYEQYFGPGTRLTVT.

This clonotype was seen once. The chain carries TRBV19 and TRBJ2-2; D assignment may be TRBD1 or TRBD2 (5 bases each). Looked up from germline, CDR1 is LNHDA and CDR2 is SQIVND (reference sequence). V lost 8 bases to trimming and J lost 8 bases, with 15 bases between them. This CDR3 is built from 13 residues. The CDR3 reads CASGARTEGELFF. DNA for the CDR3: TGTGCCAGTGGGGCTAGGACTGAAGGGGAGCTGTTTTTT.

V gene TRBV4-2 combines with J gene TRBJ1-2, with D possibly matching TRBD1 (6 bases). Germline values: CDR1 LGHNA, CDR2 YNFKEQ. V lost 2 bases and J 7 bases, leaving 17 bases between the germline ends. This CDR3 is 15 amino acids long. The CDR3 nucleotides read TGTGCCAGCAGCCAACCCGTGGCAGGGGTTGGTGGCTACACCTTC. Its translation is CASSQPVAGVGGYTF.

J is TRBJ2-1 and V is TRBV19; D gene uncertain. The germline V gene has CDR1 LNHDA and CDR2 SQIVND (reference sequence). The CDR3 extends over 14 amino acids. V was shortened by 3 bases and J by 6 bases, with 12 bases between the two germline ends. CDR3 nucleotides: TGTGCCAGTAGTATTTATTTCATGGGCAATGAGCAGTTCTTC. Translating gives CASSIYFMGNEQFF.

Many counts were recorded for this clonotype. DNA for the CDR3: TGTGCCAGCAGCTTATGGGACATGATGAACACTGAAGCTTTCTTT. Amino acids: CASSLWDMMNTEAFF. J is TRBJ1-1 and V is TRBV7-9, with D possibly being TRBD1 (6 bases). V was shortened by 2 bases and J by 0 bases, with 10 bases between the two germline ends. The CDR3 runs to 15 residues. Per germline, CDR1 SEHNR and CDR2 FQNEAQ (reference sequence).

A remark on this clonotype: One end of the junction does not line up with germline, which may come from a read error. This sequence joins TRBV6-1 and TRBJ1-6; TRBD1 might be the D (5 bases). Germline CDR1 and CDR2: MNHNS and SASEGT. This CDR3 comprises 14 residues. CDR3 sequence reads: CSSRVTVSNSPLHF. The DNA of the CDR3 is TGTTCCAGCAGAGTGACAGTATCGAATTCACCCCTCCACTTT.

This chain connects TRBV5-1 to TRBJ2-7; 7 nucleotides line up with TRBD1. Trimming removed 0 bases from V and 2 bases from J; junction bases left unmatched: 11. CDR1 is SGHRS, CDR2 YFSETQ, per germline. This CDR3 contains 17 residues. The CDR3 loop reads CASSLGTGGALAYEQYF. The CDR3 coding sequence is TGCGCCAGCAGCTTGGGGACAGGTGGGGCGCTCGCCTACGAGCAGTACTTC.

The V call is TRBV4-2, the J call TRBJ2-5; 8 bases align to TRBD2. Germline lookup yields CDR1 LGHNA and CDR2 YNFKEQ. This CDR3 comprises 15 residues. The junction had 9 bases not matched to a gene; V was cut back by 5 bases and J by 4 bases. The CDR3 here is CASSNSGDVRETQYF. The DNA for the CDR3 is TGTGCCAGCAGCAATAGCGGGGACGTACGAGAGACCCAGTACTTC.

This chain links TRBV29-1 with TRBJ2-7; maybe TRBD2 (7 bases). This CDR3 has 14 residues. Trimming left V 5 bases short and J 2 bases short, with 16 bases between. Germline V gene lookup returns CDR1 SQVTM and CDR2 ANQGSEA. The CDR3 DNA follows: TGCAGCGTTCTTGGGGGAGGGGGGGCCTACGAGCAGTACTTC. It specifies CSVLGGGGAYEQYF.

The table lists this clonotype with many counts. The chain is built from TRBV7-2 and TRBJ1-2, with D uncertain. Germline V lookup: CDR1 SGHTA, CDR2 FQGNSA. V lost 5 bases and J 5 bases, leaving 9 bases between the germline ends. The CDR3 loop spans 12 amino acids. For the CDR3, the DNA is TGTGCCAGCAGCCAAGCGGGGTATGGCTACACCTTC. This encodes CASSQAGYGYTF.

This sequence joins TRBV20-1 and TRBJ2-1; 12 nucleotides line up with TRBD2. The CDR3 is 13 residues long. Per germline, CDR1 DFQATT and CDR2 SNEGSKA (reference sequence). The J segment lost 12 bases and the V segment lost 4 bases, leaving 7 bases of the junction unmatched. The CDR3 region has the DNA TGCAGTGCTACCTGGACTAGCGGGACCAGGCAGTTCTTC. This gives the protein CSATWTSGTRQFF.

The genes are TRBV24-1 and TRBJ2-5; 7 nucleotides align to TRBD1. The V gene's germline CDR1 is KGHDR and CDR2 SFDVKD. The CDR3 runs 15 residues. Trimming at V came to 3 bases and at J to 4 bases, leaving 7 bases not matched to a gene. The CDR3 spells CATSDAEGAGETQYF. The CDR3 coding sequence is TGTGCCACCAGTGATGCAGAGGGGGCGGGAGAGACCCAGTACTTC.

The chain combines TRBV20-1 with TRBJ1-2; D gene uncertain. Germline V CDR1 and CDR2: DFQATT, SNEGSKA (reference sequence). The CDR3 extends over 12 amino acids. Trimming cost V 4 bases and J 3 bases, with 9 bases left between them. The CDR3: CSAKAADYGYTF. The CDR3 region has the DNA TGCAGTGCTAAGGCGGCCGACTATGGCTACACCTTC.

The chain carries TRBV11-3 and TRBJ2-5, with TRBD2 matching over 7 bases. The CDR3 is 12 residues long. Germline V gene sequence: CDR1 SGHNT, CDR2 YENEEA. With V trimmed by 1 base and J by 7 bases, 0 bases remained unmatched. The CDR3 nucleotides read TGTGCCAGCAGCTTAGGACTAGCGACCCAGTACTTC. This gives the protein CASSLGLATQYF.

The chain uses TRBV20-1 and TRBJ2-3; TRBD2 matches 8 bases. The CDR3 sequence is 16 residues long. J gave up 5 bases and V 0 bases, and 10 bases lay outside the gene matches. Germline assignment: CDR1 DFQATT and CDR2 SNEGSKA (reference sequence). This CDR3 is CSARDPNGGAIDTQYF. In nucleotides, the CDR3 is TGCAGTGCTAGAGATCCTAACGGGGGGGCAATAGATACGCAGTATTTT.

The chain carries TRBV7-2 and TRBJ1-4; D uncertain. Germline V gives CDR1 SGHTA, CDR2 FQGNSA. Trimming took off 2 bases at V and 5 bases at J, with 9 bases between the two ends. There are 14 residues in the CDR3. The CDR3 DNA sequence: TGTGCCAGCAGCTTAAAGGGTGCAAATGAAAAACTGTTTTTT. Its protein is CASSLKGANEKLFF.

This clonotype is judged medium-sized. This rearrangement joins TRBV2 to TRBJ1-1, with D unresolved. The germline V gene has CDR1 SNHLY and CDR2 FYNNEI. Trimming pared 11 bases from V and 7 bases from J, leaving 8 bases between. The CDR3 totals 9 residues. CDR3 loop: CAGTDEAFF. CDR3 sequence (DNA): TGTGCCGGAACAGATGAAGCTTTCTTT.

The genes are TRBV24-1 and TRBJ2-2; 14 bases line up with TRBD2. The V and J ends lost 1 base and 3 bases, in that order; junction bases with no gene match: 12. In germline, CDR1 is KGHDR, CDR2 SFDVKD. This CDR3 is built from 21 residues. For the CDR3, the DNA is TGTGCCACCAGTGATTTAAAGGGACTAGCGGGAGCCCTAGGGGACACCGGGGAGCTGTTTTTT. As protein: CATSDLKGLAGALGDTGELFF.

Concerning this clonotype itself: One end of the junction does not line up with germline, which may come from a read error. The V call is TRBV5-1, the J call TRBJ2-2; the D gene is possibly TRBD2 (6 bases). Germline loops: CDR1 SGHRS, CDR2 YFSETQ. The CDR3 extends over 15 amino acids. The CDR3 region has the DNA TGCGCCAGCAGCTTCGGACTAATGAACGCCGGGGAGCTGTCTTTT. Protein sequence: CASSFGLMNAGELSF.

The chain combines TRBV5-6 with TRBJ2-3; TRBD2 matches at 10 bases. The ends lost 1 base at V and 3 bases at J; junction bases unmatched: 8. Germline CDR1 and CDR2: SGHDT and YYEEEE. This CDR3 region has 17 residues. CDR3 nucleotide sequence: TGTGCCAGCAGCTTGAGGAGCGGGGGGGCCCGGACAGATACGCAGTATTTT. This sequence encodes CASSLRSGGARTDTQYF. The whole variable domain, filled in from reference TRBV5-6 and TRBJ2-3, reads DAGVTQSPTHLIKTRGQQVTLRCSPKSGHDTVSWYQQALGQGPQFIFQYYEEEERQRGNFPDRFSGHQFPNYSSELNVNALLLGDSALYLCASSLRSGGARTDTQYFGPGTRLTVL.

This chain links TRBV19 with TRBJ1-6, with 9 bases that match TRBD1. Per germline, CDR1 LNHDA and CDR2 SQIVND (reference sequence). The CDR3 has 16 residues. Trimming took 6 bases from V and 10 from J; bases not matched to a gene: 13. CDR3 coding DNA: TGTGCCAGTAGGGCGGACAGGGGCGCGGTCCGCTCACCCCTCCACTTT. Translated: CASRADRGAVRSPLHF.

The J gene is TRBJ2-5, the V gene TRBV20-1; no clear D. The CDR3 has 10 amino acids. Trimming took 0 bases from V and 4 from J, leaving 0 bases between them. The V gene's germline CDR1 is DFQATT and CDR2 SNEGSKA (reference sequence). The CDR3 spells CSAREETQYF. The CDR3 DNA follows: TGCAGTGCTAGAGAAGAGACCCAGTACTTC.

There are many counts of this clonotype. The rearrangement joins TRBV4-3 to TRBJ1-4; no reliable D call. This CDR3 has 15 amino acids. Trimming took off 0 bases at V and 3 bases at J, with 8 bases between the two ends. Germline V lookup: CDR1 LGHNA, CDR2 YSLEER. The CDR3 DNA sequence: TGCGCCAGCAGCCAAGAGGTTTTGCCTAATGAAAAACTGTTTTTT. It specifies CASSQEVLPNEKLFF.

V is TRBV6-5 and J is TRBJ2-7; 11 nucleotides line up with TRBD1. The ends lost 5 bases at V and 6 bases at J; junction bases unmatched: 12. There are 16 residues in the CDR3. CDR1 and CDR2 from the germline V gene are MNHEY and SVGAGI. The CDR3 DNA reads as TGTGCCAGCAGTGCGGGGACAGGGGGGGTGCCTGGCGAGCAGTACTTC. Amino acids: CASSAGTGGVPGEQYF.